This TCR beta chain derives from a study of cytomegalovirus exposure and HLA in healthy donors. The study's findings and limits: Immune exposure information available was restricted to CMV serostatus. Presence/absence analyses rested on an assumption that sequencing depth was roughly uniform across donors. Cytomegalovirus-associated TCR beta chains were listed, numbering under 200. With further analysis later on, most CMV-associated TCR beta chains appeared HLA-restricted.

Use of 60 Vbeta and 13 Jbeta primers characterized the PCR. This table comes from immunoSEQ multiplex PCR, and its TCRdb copy is limited to in-frame clones, with some not included. The table shows 180,000 or so clones, with approximately 80% occurring only once. The junction had 8 bases not matched to a gene; V was cut back by 0 bases and J by 0 bases. Germline CDR1 LGHNA, CDR2 YNFKEQ. The CDR3 spans 17 residues. With respect to this clone: Its antigen is not known.

The sequenced sample was PBMCs. This clonotype was obtained from a girl aged 5-17 years in good health and CMV-seropositive. The V gene is TRBV4-2, the J gene TRBJ2-7; 7 nucleotides agree with TRBD1. Here the CDR3 reads CASSQEELAGGSYEQYF. The CDR3 DNA reads TGTGCCAGCAGCCAAGAAGAATTGGCAGGGGGCTCCTACGAGCAGTACTTC.